The sequence of this T cell receptor beta chain was determined in a study of blood T cell repertoires in COVID-19. Overall study context: Italy, Spain and the United States were the sources of the convalescent and acute COVID-19 samples. Nucleic acid was either cDNA or gDNA, and it came from T cells, B-cell-depleted T cells, or PBMCs.

This clone was seen repeatedly, ten times or more. How the authors handled the data: Estimated nucleated cell counts came from reference gene primer amplification. Only in-frame clones appear in the TCRdb table, and some are missing; sequencing was by immunoSEQ multiplex PCR. Clonal size and the V and J genes are those of that table, whereas D and trimming came from the DNA. The table lists about 100,000 clones, 75% to 95% of them singletons. The CDR3 has 16 amino acids. Trimming removed 7 bases from V and 3 bases from J, with 21 bases in between. Germline V gene lookup returns CDR1 MNHEY and CDR2 SMNVEV (reference sequence).

The sample comprised peripheral blood. The J gene is TRBJ1-1, the V gene TRBV27; D perhaps matches TRBD1 (5 bases). The receptor's source is a man between 18 and 29 years old with acute or convalescent COVID-19. The CDR3 loop reads CASIPMAGFTDTEAFF. DNA of the CDR3: TGTGCCAGCATCCCTATGGCAGGGTTTACCGACACTGAAGCTTTCTTT.